This TCR beta chain is from a study of T cell repertoires in cytomegalovirus infection. Study-level information: The authors used CMV epitopes that were HLA-C-restricted (recently identified) and HLA-B-restricted (well studied). Carrying CMV and the relevant HLA type showed in public TCR beta signatures. Findings and caveats of the study: Based on cumulative public TCR beta family frequency, carriers of CMV plus the relevant HLA were identified.

The CDR3 extends over 15 amino acids. The germline V gene encodes CDR1 SGHNT and CDR2 YYREEE (reference sequence). V dropped 3 bases and J dropped 1 base, with 12 bases sitting between them. This clonotype has just a few counts. Its antigen is unknown. Each CDR3 protein gets one entry after TCRdb re-called the reads with MiXCR. Found here are about 920,000 distinct CDR3 sequences, about 33% of them singletons; the top ten hold 13%. Here the sequenced sample was cultured CD8+ T cells from PBMCs, taken from culture after CMV antigen stimulation. This chain joins TRBV5-4 and TRBJ2-3, with D possibly being TRBD2 (6 bases). The TCR comes from a human donor in good health (CMV status not recorded). Some clones in this sample may be carry-over from other donors' samples. The DNA for the CDR3 is TGTGCCAGCAGCTCGTCTAGCGCCGGCACAGATACGCAGTATTTT. Its protein is CASSSSSAGTDTQYF. The full variable domain, its missing parts supplied by reference TRBV5-4 and TRBJ2-3, is ETGVTQSPTHLIKTRGQQVTLRCSSQSGHNTVSWYQQALGQGPQFIFQYYREEENGRGNFPPRFSGLQFPNYSSELNVNALELDDSALYLCASSSSSAGTDTQYFGPGTRLTVL.